This is a list of T cell receptor beta chains from one sample in a study of CDR3 diversity in severe acne. TCRdb redid the calling of the PCR reads with MiXCR, one entry per CDR3 protein. The sample holds roughly 100,000 distinct CDR3 sequences, approximately 47% seen once. The sample taken for sequencing was blood. Source of these receptors: a male donor with acne. The CDR3 runs from the conserved cysteine through the conserved F or W. A D gene is named only where the DNA matches it firmly. Size values are once, few and many counts, or a class for expanded clones, and some rows have none.

clone_size: NA; j_call: TRBJ2-7; d_call: TRBD2; v_call: TRBV7-8; cdr3_length: 19; cdr3_aa: CASRPPGLAGGPMPYEQYF; cdr3_nt: TGTGCCAGCAGACCGCCGGGACTAGCGGGAGGTCCGATGCCCTACGAGCAGTACTTC
clone_size: NA; j_call: TRBJ2-5; d_call: NA; v_call: TRBV9; cdr3_length: 22; cdr3_aa: CASSVGGLLNEKLFFGSGTQYF; cdr3_nt: NA
clone_size: NA; j_call: TRBJ1-3; d_call: NA; v_call: TRBV9; cdr3_length: 14; cdr3_aa: CASSVVRTGNTIYF; cdr3_nt: TGTGCCAGCAGCGTAGTGAGGACTGGAAACACCATATATTTT
clone_size: NA; j_call: TRBJ2-7; d_call: TRBD1; v_call: TRBV20-1; cdr3_length: 14; cdr3_aa: CSAGTGTGGAEQYF; cdr3_nt: TGCAGTGCTGGAACCGGGACAGGGGGCGCCGAGCAGTACTTC
clone_size: many; j_call: TRBJ2-7; d_call: NA; v_call: TRBV6-6; cdr3_length: 12; cdr3_aa: CASSGHSDEQYF; cdr3_nt: TGTGCCAGCTCAGGCCACTCGGACGAGCAGTACTTC
clone_size: NA; j_call: TRBJ2-1; d_call: TRBD2; v_call: TRBV25-1; cdr3_length: 15; cdr3_aa: CAIPGLAGVSNEQFF; cdr3_nt: TGTGCCATCCCGGGACTAGCGGGAGTTTCCAATGAGCAGTTCTTC
clone_size: medium-sized; j_call: TRBJ2-5; d_call: NA; v_call: TRBV5-1; cdr3_length: 13; cdr3_aa: CASSPRREETQYF; cdr3_nt: TGCGCCAGCAGCCCCCGGAGGGAAGAGACCCAGTACTTC
clone_size: NA; j_call: TRBJ2-3; d_call: TRBD2; v_call: TRBV6-5; cdr3_length: 13; cdr3_aa: CASTRGGSGTQYF; cdr3_nt: TGTGCCAGCACGAGGGGCGGGAGTGGTACGCAGTATTTT
clone_size: few; j_call: TRBJ2-2; d_call: TRBD2; v_call: TRBV20-1; cdr3_length: 14; cdr3_aa: CSARLAGAGGELFF; cdr3_nt: TGCAGTGCAAGACTAGCGGGAGCGGGCGGGGAGCTGTTTTTT
clone_size: many; j_call: TRBJ2-3; d_call: TRBD2; v_call: TRBV7-2; cdr3_length: 17; cdr3_aa: CASSPGQGSGKVDTQYF; cdr3_nt: TGTGCCAGCAGCCCGGGGCAGGGTAGCGGGAAAGTAGATACGCAGTATTTT
clone_size: NA; j_call: TRBJ2-3; d_call: TRBD2; v_call: TRBV28; cdr3_length: 15; cdr3_aa: CASSSLAGRTDTQYF; cdr3_nt: TGTGCCAGCAGCTCCTTAGCGGGACGTACAGATACGCAGTATTTT
clone_size: NA; j_call: TRBJ2-2; d_call: NA; v_call: TRBV12-3/TRBV12-4; cdr3_length: 15; cdr3_aa: CASSSWRRDTGELFF; cdr3_nt: TGTGCCAGCAGCTCCTGGCGGAGGGACACCGGGGAGCTGTTTTTT
clone_size: NA; j_call: TRBJ1-5; d_call: TRBD1; v_call: TRBV6-2/TRBV6-3; cdr3_length: 16; cdr3_aa: CASSYDRGRGNQPQHF; cdr3_nt: TGTGCCAGCAGTTACGACAGGGGGCGAGGCAATCAGCCCCAGCATTTT
clone_size: many; j_call: TRBJ2-7; d_call: NA; v_call: TRBV5-4; cdr3_length: 13; cdr3_aa: CASRNTENYEQYF; cdr3_nt: TGTGCCAGCAGAAACACAGAGAACTACGAGCAGTACTTC
clone_size: once; j_call: TRBJ2-7; d_call: TRBD1; v_call: TRBV10-3; cdr3_length: 14; cdr3_aa: CAISPGQGGHERYF; cdr3_nt: TGTGCCATCAGCCCTGGACAGGGAGGACACGAGCGGTACTTC
clone_size: many; j_call: TRBJ2-5; d_call: TRBD2; v_call: TRBV20-1; cdr3_length: 13; cdr3_aa: CSGSGGGTETQYF; cdr3_nt: TGCAGTGGGTCCGGGGGGGGGACAGAGACCCAGTACTTC
clone_size: few; j_call: TRBJ2-2; d_call: TRBD1; v_call: TRBV29-1; cdr3_length: 15; cdr3_aa: CSVETGQGNTGELFF; cdr3_nt: TGCAGCGTAGAGACCGGACAGGGAAACACCGGGGAGCTGTTTTTT
clone_size: NA; j_call: TRBJ1-1; d_call: NA; v_call: TRBV10-3; cdr3_length: 15; cdr3_aa: CAISESGGRATEAFF; cdr3_nt: TGTGCCATCAGTGAGTCAGGAGGCAGGGCGACTGAAGCTTTCTTT
clone_size: NA; j_call: TRBJ2-7; d_call: TRBD2; v_call: TRBV20-1; cdr3_length: 16; cdr3_aa: CSAIRRTSGSSYEQYF; cdr3_nt: TGCAGTGCTATTCGAAGGACTAGCGGGAGCTCCTACGAGCAGTACTTC
clone_size: few; j_call: TRBJ1-3; d_call: NA; v_call: TRBV4-2; cdr3_length: 18; cdr3_aa: CASSQDSRTAFSGNTIYF; cdr3_nt: TGTGCCAGCAGCCAAGACAGTAGGACGGCCTTCTCTGGAAACACCATATATTTT
clone_size: few; j_call: TRBJ1-3; d_call: TRBD1; v_call: TRBV4-2; cdr3_length: 18; cdr3_aa: CASSQVLTGTGVENTIYF; cdr3_nt: TGTGCCAGCAGCCAAGTCTTAACCGGGACAGGGGTGGAAAACACCATATATTTT
clone_size: NA; j_call: TRBJ2-5; d_call: NA; v_call: TRBV29-1; cdr3_length: 10; cdr3_aa: CSVAGETQYF; cdr3_nt: TGCAGCGTAGCGGGAGAGACCCAGTACTTC
clone_size: NA; j_call: TRBJ2-2; d_call: NA; v_call: TRBV7-2; cdr3_length: 14; cdr3_aa: CASSLVRNTGELFF; cdr3_nt: TGTGCCAGCAGCCTAGTTCGGAACACCGGGGAGCTGTTTTTT
clone_size: once; j_call: TRBJ1-1; d_call: NA; v_call: TRBV25-1; cdr3_length: 14; cdr3_aa: CASSLTGIDTEAFF; cdr3_nt: TGTGCCAGCAGCTTGACGGGGATTGACACTGAAGCTTTCTTT
clone_size: NA; j_call: TRBJ1-2; d_call: TRBD1; v_call: TRBV19; cdr3_length: 15; cdr3_aa: CASSSWRGQDYGYTF; cdr3_nt: TGTGCCAGTAGCTCCTGGAGGGGGCAGGACTATGGCTACACCTTC
clone_size: NA; j_call: TRBJ1-1; d_call: TRBD1; v_call: TRBV9; cdr3_length: 16; cdr3_aa: CASSVGGTGMNTEAFF; cdr3_nt: TGTGCCAGCAGCGTAGGTGGGACAGGAATGAACACTGAAGCTTTCTTT
clone_size: NA; j_call: TRBJ1-6; d_call: NA; v_call: TRBV4-1; cdr3_length: 18; cdr3_aa: CASSQDRVTSSYNSPLHF; cdr3_nt: TGTGCCAGCAGCCAAGATAGGGTCACTAGCTCCTATAATTCACCCCTCCACTTT
clone_size: NA; j_call: TRBJ2-7; d_call: TRBD1; v_call: TRBV10-3; cdr3_length: 14; cdr3_aa: CAISDFQGEYEQYF; cdr3_nt: TGTGCCATCAGTGATTTCCAGGGGGAGTACGAGCAGTACTTC
clone_size: few; j_call: TRBJ2-7; d_call: NA; v_call: TRBV20-1; cdr3_length: 13; cdr3_aa: CSASPPGVDEQYF; cdr3_nt: TGCAGTGCTAGTCCCCCGGGAGTCGACGAGCAGTACTTC
clone_size: few; j_call: TRBJ2-2; d_call: NA; v_call: TRBV5-4; cdr3_length: 15; cdr3_aa: CASSAPGTSPGELFF; cdr3_nt: TGTGCCAGCAGCGCCCCCGGGACGTCGCCCGGGGAGCTGTTTTTT
clone_size: NA; j_call: TRBJ2-7; d_call: TRBD1; v_call: TRBV29-1; cdr3_length: 13; cdr3_aa: CSVEDRGVYEQYF; cdr3_nt: TGCAGCGTTGAGGACAGGGGCGTATACGAGCAGTACTTC
clone_size: NA; j_call: TRBJ2-2; d_call: TRBD1; v_call: TRBV10-3; cdr3_length: 14; cdr3_aa: CASVGTGFTGELFF; cdr3_nt: TGTGCCAGCGTGGGGACAGGGTTCACCGGGGAGCTGTTTTTT
clone_size: NA; j_call: TRBJ1-3; d_call: TRBD1; v_call: TRBV27; cdr3_length: 15; cdr3_aa: CASSFTGGSGNTVYF; cdr3_nt: TGTGCCAGCAGTTTTACAGGGGGCTCTGGAAACACCGTATATTTT
clone_size: NA; j_call: TRBJ2-1; d_call: TRBD2; v_call: TRBV29-1; cdr3_length: 13; cdr3_aa: CSRLAGDGGEQFF; cdr3_nt: TGCAGCAGACTAGCGGGAGATGGCGGTGAGCAGTTCTTC